Here is one TCR beta chain with its context. Its target is not known. The sample originates from a study of early T cells in non-severe SARS-CoV-2 infection. As for the study in general: With bulk RNA from unsorted whole blood as input, sequencing yielded unpaired chains.

Study results and limitations: VDJdb-based annotation leaned toward anti-spike CD8 responses and missed private and CD4 specificities.

Unique molecular identifiers were attached to individual cDNA molecules. A single record per CDR3 protein comes from TCRdb applying MiXCR to the 5' RACE reads. The profile covers roughly 54,000 distinct CDR3 sequences, with around 8% appearing a single time and approximately 10% taken by the ten largest. Trimming stripped 6 bases from V and 3 bases from J, with 14 bases between. This CDR3 spans 14 amino acids. From germline, CDR1 is MNHEY and CDR2 SVGAGI. The V gene is TRBV6-5, the J gene TRBJ1-1; D remains ambiguous. The sequence derives from an adult who was a healthcare worker with PCR-confirmed SARS-CoV-2 infection or an uninfected control (not recorded which). The source was whole blood, collected at baseline. CDR3 nucleotides: TGTGCCAGCAGGCTCTCGGTTTTGGACACTGAAGCTTTCTTT. Translating it yields CASRLSVLDTEAFF.